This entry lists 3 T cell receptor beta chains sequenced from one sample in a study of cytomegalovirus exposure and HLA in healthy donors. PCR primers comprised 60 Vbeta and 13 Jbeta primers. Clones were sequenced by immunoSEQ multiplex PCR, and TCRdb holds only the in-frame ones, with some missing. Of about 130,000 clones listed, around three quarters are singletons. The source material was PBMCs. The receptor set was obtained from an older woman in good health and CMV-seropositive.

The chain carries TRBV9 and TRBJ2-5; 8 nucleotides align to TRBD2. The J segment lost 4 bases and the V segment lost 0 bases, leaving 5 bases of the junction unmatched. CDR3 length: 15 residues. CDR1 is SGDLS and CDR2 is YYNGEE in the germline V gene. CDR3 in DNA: TGTGCCAGCAGCGTAGCCGGGCGGGGGGTAGAGACCCAGTACTTC. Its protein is CASSVAGRGVETQYF. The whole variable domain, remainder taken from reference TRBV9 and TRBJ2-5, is DSGVTQTPKHLITATGQRVTLRCSPRSGDLSVYWYQQSLDQGLQFLIQYYNGEERAKGNILERFSAQQFPDLHSELNLSSLELGDSALYFCASSVAGRGVETQYFGPGTRLLVL.

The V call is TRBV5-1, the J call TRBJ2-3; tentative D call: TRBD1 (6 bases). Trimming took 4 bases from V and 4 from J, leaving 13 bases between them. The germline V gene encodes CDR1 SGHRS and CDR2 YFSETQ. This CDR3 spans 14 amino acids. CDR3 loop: CASSGSRGSDTQYF. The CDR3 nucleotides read TGCGCCAGCAGCGGATCAAGGGGGTCAGATACGCAGTATTTT.

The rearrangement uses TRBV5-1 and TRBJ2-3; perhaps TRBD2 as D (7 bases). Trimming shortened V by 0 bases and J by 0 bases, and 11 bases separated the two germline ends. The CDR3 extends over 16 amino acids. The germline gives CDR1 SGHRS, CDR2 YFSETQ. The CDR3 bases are TGCGCCAGCAGCTTGGGCGGGGGCCCTAGCACAGATACGCAGTATTTT. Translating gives CASSLGGGPSTDTQYF. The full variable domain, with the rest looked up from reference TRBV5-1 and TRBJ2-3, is KAGVTQTPRYLIKTRGQQVTLSCSPISGHRSVSWYQQTPGQGLQFLFEYFSETQRNKGNFPGRFSGRQFSNSRSEMNVSTLELGDSALYLCASSLGGGPSTDTQYFGPGTRLTVL.